Listed below are T cell receptor beta chains from one sample, sequenced in a study of chemoradiotherapy in HPV16-positive cancers. TCRdb's table, derived via immunoSEQ multiplex PCR, lists solely in-frame clones and lacks some. The table lists 20,000 to 25,000 clones, roughly 90% of them singletons, with about 5.6% in the top ten. This material consisted of blood, taken from a patient who underwent chemoradiotherapy. The receptor source for this set is a human donor with HPV-associated anogenital cancer. Both conserved end residues are part of each CDR3. The order of the fields is J gene, clone size, D gene, V gene, CDR3 DNA, CDR3 protein. The D gene is left open where the match is weak. The listing skips clone size in some rows; elsewhere it reads once, few, many or a size class.

>TRBJ2-3|NA|TRBD1|TRBV4-1
TGCGCCAGCAGCCGCTTGACAGGGGGCTTCACAGATACGCAGTATTTT
CASSRLTGGFTDTQYF
>TRBJ2-3|once|TRBD2|TRBV2
TGTGCCAGCATAAAGTCTAGCGGTTACACAGATACGCAGTATTTT
CASIKSSGYTDTQYF
>TRBJ1-2|NA|TRBD1|TRBV9
TGTGCCAGCAGCGAACAGGGGGCCTATGGCTACACCTTC
CASSEQGAYGYTF
>TRBJ1-2|NA|TRBD1|TRBV2
TGTGCCATTCACAAAGTCCGGCAGGGGGTAGACTATGGCTACACCTTC
CAIHKVRQGVDYGYTF
>TRBJ2-5|NA|NA|TRBV7-6
TGTGCCAGCAGCATATACAGAGACCAAGAGACCCAGTACTTC
CASSIYRDQETQYF
>TRBJ1-1|once|NA|TRBV11-2
TGTGCCAGCAGCTTAAATCGAATGGGGGGAGGGTCTGAAGCTTTCTTT
CASSLNRMGGGSEAFF
>TRBJ1-2|NA|NA|TRBV5-6
TGTGCCAGCAGCTTGGTTCTTAATGGCTACACCTTC
CASSLVLNGYTF
>TRBJ2-5|once|TRBD2|TRBV9
TGTGCCAGCAGCGTCGGAACTAGCGGGGGGGAGACCCAGTACTTC
CASSVGTSGGETQYF
>TRBJ2-1|NA|NA|TRBV9
TGTGCCAGCGGAGGGAGGGACAGTTACAATGAGCAGTTCTTC
CASGGRDSYNEQFF
>TRBJ2-1|NA|NA|TRBV6-1
TGTGCCAGCAGTGAACCGGGAAATGAGCAGTTCTTC
CASSEPGNEQFF
>TRBJ2-2|NA|NA|TRBV5-1
TGCGCCAGCAGCTCTTACAGGGGAGGGAACACCGGGGAGCTGTTTTTT
CASSSYRGGNTGELFF
>TRBJ1-2|NA|NA|TRBV29-1
TGCAGCGTTGAAGATCCAAAATATGGCTACACCTTC
CSVEDPKYGYTF
>TRBJ2-1|NA|NA|TRBV5-4
TGTGCCAGCAGCTGGGACCCCTCGGGGGAGCAGTTCTTC
CASSWDPSGEQFF
>TRBJ2-2|NA|NA|TRBV28
TGTGCCAGCAGTACCGCAGGGGAGGTCAGGGAGCTGTTTTTT
CASSTAGEVRELFF
>TRBJ2-1|NA|NA|TRBV13
TGTGCCAGCAGCCAATTTTCGGGGCTTACCTACAATGAGCAGTTCTTC
CASSQFSGLTYNEQFF
>TRBJ1-2|once|NA|TRBV28
TGTGCCACCCAGCGAGGCAATTTCTATGGCTACACCTTC
CATQRGNFYGYTF
>TRBJ1-6|NA|NA|TRBV29-1
TGCAGCGCCTCGGATTATTATAATTCACCCCTCCACTTT
CSASDYYNSPLHF
>TRBJ2-5|NA|NA|TRBV6-1
TGTGCCAGCAGTGTTAGGGCAGGGGAAGAGACCCAGTACTTC
CASSVRAGEETQYF
>TRBJ1-2|NA|NA|TRBV4-1
TGCGCCAGCAGCCTCCCCACCTCGGGGATTTATGGCTACACCTTC
CASSLPTSGIYGYTF
>TRBJ1-1|NA|NA|TRBV7-9
TGTGCCAGCAGCTTAGAAGGTGGGGGAGGCACTGAAGCTTTCTTT
CASSLEGGGGTEAFF
>TRBJ2-2|few|NA|TRBV9
TGTGCCAGCAGCGTAAAGTCGAACACCGGGGAGCTGTTTTTT
CASSVKSNTGELFF
>TRBJ1-1|NA|NA|TRBV5-6
TGTGCCAGCAGCTTCGGACTCGACGAAGCTTTCTTT
CASSFGLDEAFF
>TRBJ1-1|NA|TRBD1|TRBV5-6
TGTGCCAGCAGCTGGGGACAGGGCGGATTTTTAGCTTTCTTT
CASSWGQGGFLAFF
>TRBJ1-3|NA|TRBD1|TRBV7-6
TGTGCCAGCAGCTCGACAGGGGCCTCTGGAAACACCATATATTTT
CASSSTGASGNTIYF
>TRBJ1-4|NA|NA|TRBV2
TGTGCCAGCACGGAAGGCGAAAAACTGTTTTTT
CASTEGEKLFF
>TRBJ1-2|NA|TRBD1|TRBV2
TGTGCCAGCAGCCAAGGGGGCAGGAGGGAGAAAACCTATGGCTACACCTTC
CASSQGGRREKTYGYTF
>TRBJ1-1|few|NA|TRBV5-1
TGCGCCAGCAGCCAGCAGGGAGGGAACACTGAAGCTTTCTTT
CASSQQGGNTEAFF
>TRBJ1-5|NA|TRBD1|TRBV7-9
TGTGCCAGCAGCCCCGGACAGGGAGGGGGTTGGGGCAATCAGCCCCAGCATTTT
CASSPGQGGGWGNQPQHF
>TRBJ1-1|NA|NA|TRBV4-1
TGCGCCAGCAGCCAAGCTCGAACCACAGAAGCTTTCTTT
CASSQARTTEAFF
>TRBJ2-1|once|TRBD2|TRBV7-8
TGTGCCAGCCTGGGACGAGCGGGGCTTTCCAAGTTCAATGAGCAGTTCTTC
CASLGRAGLSKFNEQFF
>TRBJ1-1|NA|NA|TRBV6-6
TGTGCCAGCACAGAAACTCGACAGAGGAACACTGAAGCTTTCTTT
CASTETRQRNTEAFF
>TRBJ1-5|NA|NA|TRBV25-1
TGTGCCAGCAGTGACGATTATCAGCCCCAGCATTTT
CASSDDYQPQHF
>TRBJ1-1|few|NA|TRBV2
TGTGCCAGCGGCGTGGCAGAGAACACTGAAGCTTTCTTT
CASGVAENTEAFF
>TRBJ2-2|NA|NA|TRBV20-1
TGCAGTGCTAGGAGTCCCGGGGAGCTGTTTTTT
CSARSPGELFF
>TRBJ2-5|once|NA|TRBV2
TGTGCCAGCAGGGGCGTTGCGGAGACCCAGTACTTC
CASRGVAETQYF
>TRBJ2-1|NA|NA|TRBV27
TGTGCCAGCAGTTTATCCAGGACGGGGGGCCTTGCGAATGAGCAGTTCTTC
CASSLSRTGGLANEQFF